Only a few counts were recorded for the clone carrying this TCR beta chain. Its specificity is not known. A junction end diverges from the germline sequence, so it may reflect a read error. The time point here: patch test 2, 6 weeks after DPC sensitization. Regarding treatment: therapeutic diphenylcyclopropenone sensitization with weekly scalp DPC. Unfractionated whole blood was the source of the extracted total RNA. The CDR3 spans 14 residues. Germline lookup yields CDR1 SQVTM and CDR2 ANQGSEA. Each CDR3 protein is one row after TCRdb ran MiXCR on the RACE reads. Of 120,000 to 150,000 distinct CDR3 sequences listed, approximately 12% are singletons. The data were taken from a study of human T cells and chemical hapten exposure. Study overall: Sensitizing treatment utilized 2% DPC over a roughly 2 cm by roughly 2 cm portion of upper inner arm skin. All patients underwent weekly scalp dosing with diphenylcyclopropenone for the full roughly 25-week study. Study-wide results and caveats: There were significantly more large CDR3 similarity clusters among expanded TCRs than among controls.

The TCR was taken from a woman between 50 and 59 years old with alopecia areata. Some clones in this sample may be carry-over from other donors' samples. The rearrangement joins TRBV29-1 to TRBJ1-1, with 8 bases identical to TRBD1. Sequencing used whole blood, obtained in connection with sensitization to the hapten diphenylcyclopropenone (DPC). CDR3 nucleotides: TGCAGCGTCGAAGATCAGGGCAGGGGGCCTGAAGCTTTCTTT. Its translation: CSVEDQGRGPEAFF.